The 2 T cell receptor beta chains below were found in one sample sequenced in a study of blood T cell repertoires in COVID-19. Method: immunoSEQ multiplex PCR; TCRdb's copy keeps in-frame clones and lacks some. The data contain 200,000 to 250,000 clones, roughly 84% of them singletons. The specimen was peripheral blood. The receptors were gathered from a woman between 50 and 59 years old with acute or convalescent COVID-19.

Written as DNA, the CDR3 is TGTGCCTGGAGCCCTGGGACGGACAGGGGGTATTCAGATACGCAGTATTTT. Its protein product is CAWSPGTDRGYSDTQYF. The gene calls are TRBV30 and TRBJ2-3; 10 bases line up with TRBD1. V shed 3 bases and J 4 bases; nucleotides not matched to a gene: 13. Germline assignment: CDR1 GTSNPN and CDR2 SVGIG (reference sequence). The CDR3 loop spans 17 amino acids. The whole variable domain, filled in from reference TRBV30 and TRBJ2-3, reads SQTIHQWPATLVQPVGSPLSLECTVEGTSNPNLYWYRQAAGRGLQLLFYSVGIGQISSEVPQNLSASRPQDRQFILSSKKLLLSDSGFYLCAWSPGTDRGYSDTQYFGPGTRLTVL.

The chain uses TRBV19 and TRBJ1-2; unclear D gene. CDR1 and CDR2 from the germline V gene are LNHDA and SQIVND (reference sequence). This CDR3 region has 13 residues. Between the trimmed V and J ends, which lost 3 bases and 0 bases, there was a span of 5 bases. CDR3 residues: CASSMSANYGYTF. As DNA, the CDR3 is TGTGCCAGTAGTATGAGCGCTAACTATGGCTACACCTTC.